This TCR beta chain was captured in a study of cytomegalovirus exposure and HLA in healthy donors. Study-level points and caveats: Three CMV-associated chains proved CMV antigen-specific in vitro. According to a later analysis, most TCR beta chains associated with CMV appeared HLA-restricted. The authors listed roughly 150 TCR beta chains as cytomegalovirus-associated. Per a prior analysis, the majority of TCR beta V segments were productive roughly 87% or roughly 30% of the time.

The study ran its PCR with 60 Vbeta and 13 Jbeta primers. Clones were read by immunoSEQ multiplex PCR, and TCRdb kept only the in-frame ones, dropping some. The sample shows 100,000 to 150,000 clones, around three quarters of them seen only once. Details on this clone: Its antigen remains unknown.

V was pared by 4 bases and J by 9 bases, with 16 bases of the junction left unmatched. Germline CDR1 SNHLY, CDR2 FYNNEI. This CDR3 is built from 18 residues. This clonotype originated in a woman aged 50 to 65 in good health and CMV-seronegative. Sequencing was performed on PBMCs. The chain couples TRBV2 to TRBJ2-1; 12 nucleotides align to TRBD2. The chain's CDR3 is CASSAIRLLAGGAIEQFF. CDR3 bases: TGTGCCAGCAGTGCAATAAGGTTACTAGCGGGAGGAGCTATTGAGCAGTTCTTC.